This passage covers 30 T cell receptor beta chains from one sample sequenced in a study of T cell clusters in autoimmune cytopenias. Multiplex touch-down PCR amplified TRB using TRB-A and TRB-B pools in one tube. TCRdb reprocessed the multiplex PCR reads, with one entry per CDR3 protein and no DNA. In total, the table holds 3,800 or so distinct CDR3 sequences. TRB amplification used approximately 250 ng of peripheral blood genomic DNA. Input material: peripheral blood. All receptors come from a human donor with an autoimmune cytopenia or autoimmune hepatitis (not recorded which).

This clonotype shows up as medium-sized by frequency. This chain joins TRBV19 and TRBJ1-2; there is no DNA to check the TCRdb D call of TRBD1. In germline, CDR1 is LNHDA, CDR2 SQIVND (reference sequence). This CDR3 is 14 amino acids long. The CDR3 here is CASSPDREAYGYTF.

The chain joins TRBV19 to TRBJ1-6; TCRdb indicates TRBD1, and absent DNA this call remains unverified. This CDR3 comprises 15 residues. Looked up from germline, CDR1 is LNHDA and CDR2 is SQIVND (reference sequence). CDR3 in amino acids: CASGGARSYNSPLHF. Looking up the rest from reference TRBV19 and TRBJ1-6 gives the full variable domain: DGGITQSPKYLFRKEGQNVTLSCEQNLNHDAMYWYRQDPGQGLRLIYYSQIVNDFQKGDIAEGYSVSREKKESFPLTVTSAQKNPTAFYLCASGGARSYNSPLHFGNGTRLTVT.

This clonotype is called medium-sized based on its frequency. The chain couples TRBV5-1 to TRBJ2-3; absent DNA, TCRdb's TRBD1 call cannot be checked. Germline-derived CDR1 and CDR2 are SGHRS and YFSETQ. This CDR3 comprises 15 residues. CDR3 loop: CASSPGGVRTDTQYF.

CDR3 residues: CASSPTGGETQYF. J is TRBJ2-5 and V is TRBV19; TCRdb indicates TRBD1, and absent DNA this call remains unverified. The CDR3 is made up of 13 amino acids. The germline CDR1 and CDR2 sequences are LNHDA and SQIVND (reference sequence).

By frequency, this clonotype registers medium-sized. V usage is TRBV5-5 and J usage is TRBJ2-1. The CDR3 length is 15 residues. Germline lookup yields CDR1 SGHKS and CDR2 YYEKEE (reference sequence). CDR3 in amino acids: CASSLGSAESNEQFF.

This clonotype is classed as medium-sized by frequency. This chain connects TRBV20-1 to TRBJ2-1; TCRdb's assignment of TRBD1 cannot be checked, as there is no DNA. Per germline, CDR1 DFQATT and CDR2 SNEGSKA (reference sequence). This CDR3 has 12 amino acids. The CDR3: CSALTGSHEQFF.

Frequency places this clonotype as medium-sized (0.01 to 0.1%). This chain connects TRBV30 to TRBJ2-5; TCRdb names TRBD1, which stays unverified in the absence of DNA. CDR3 length equals 11 residues. Germline CDR1 reads GTSNPN; CDR2 reads SVGIG (reference sequence). CDR3 sequence reads: CAWTRTETQYF.

This clonotype registers medium-sized (0.01 to 0.1%) by frequency. This sequence joins TRBV27 and TRBJ1-1. Germline CDR1 MNHEY, CDR2 SMNVEV (reference sequence). This CDR3 contains 14 residues. CDR3 residues: CASSLFMGSTEAFF.

V usage is TRBV20-1 and J usage is TRBJ1-5. Germline CDR1 DFQATT, CDR2 SNEGSKA (reference sequence). The CDR3 consists of 14 residues. The CDR3 protein is CSAPEGLGNQPQHF.

The genes are TRBV13 and TRBJ2-7; TCRdb designates TRBD1, a call that cannot be tested without DNA. Germline V gene sequence: CDR1 PRHDT, CDR2 FYEKMQ (reference sequence). The CDR3 is made up of 15 amino acids. CDR3 protein: CASSQPGQGTYEQYF. Looking up the rest from reference TRBV13 and TRBJ2-7 gives the full variable domain: AAGVIQSPRHLIKEKRETATLKCYPIPRHDTVYWYQQGPGQDPQFLISFYEKMQSDKGSIPDRFSAQQFSDYHSELNMSSLELGDSALYFCASSQPGQGTYEQYFGPGTRLTVT.

Measured by frequency, this clonotype is medium-sized (0.01 to 0.1%). The chain employs TRBV6-5 and TRBJ1-5; checking the TCRdb D call of TRBD1 is not possible without DNA. This CDR3 region has 13 residues. CDR1 is MNHEY and CDR2 is SVGAGI in the germline V gene. The CDR3 region is CASSLQGWQPQHF.

By frequency, this clonotype is medium-sized. J is TRBJ2-7 and V is TRBV6-2 or TRBV6-3. CDR1 is MNHEY and CDR2 is SVGEGT in the germline V gene. The CDR3 length is 13 residues. CDR3 protein: CASSYGQPYEQYF.

According to its frequency, this clonotype is medium-sized. The V call is TRBV5-4, the J call TRBJ2-1; TCRdb indicates TRBD2, and absent DNA this call remains unverified. Germline V gives CDR1 SGHNT, CDR2 YYREEE (reference sequence). The CDR3 covers 17 residues. The CDR3 spells CASSLAPGLVAYNEQFF.

V usage is TRBV10-3 and J usage is TRBJ1-5. This CDR3 has 13 residues. Per the germline V gene, CDR1 is ENHRY and CDR2 is SYGVKD. CDR3 amino acids: CAISAGESRPQHF.

V is TRBV27 and J is TRBJ2-7; TCRdb designates TRBD1, a call that cannot be tested without DNA. Germline V gene sequence: CDR1 MNHEY, CDR2 SMNVEV (reference sequence). There are 15 residues in the CDR3. The CDR3 region is CASSSPTGGGYEQYF.

This clonotype is medium-sized by frequency. The chain is built from TRBV30 and TRBJ1-5. From germline, CDR1 is GTSNPN and CDR2 SVGIG (reference sequence). The CDR3 spans 16 residues. The CDR3 region is CAWSIPPGVGNQPQHF.

Measured by frequency, this clonotype is medium-sized. The rearrangement uses TRBV18 and TRBJ2-5; TCRdb reports TRBD2, a call that lacks DNA to check it against. The CDR3 is 14 amino acids. CDR1 is KGHSH and CDR2 is LQKENI in the germline V gene. The chain's CDR3 is CASSGRSWTETQYF.

This clonotype is called medium-sized (0.01 to 0.1%) based on its frequency. This chain connects TRBV7-9 to TRBJ2-7; TCRdb's D call, TRBD1, is unchecked because there is no DNA. This CDR3 is 16 amino acids long. The germline gives CDR1 SEHNR, CDR2 FQNEAQ (reference sequence). The CDR3 spells CASSLGLGQGAYEQYF.

Its frequency marks this clonotype as medium-sized. The rearrangement links TRBV15 to TRBJ1-2; TCRdb proposes TRBD1, but this gene call is untestable without DNA. The CDR3 is made up of 15 amino acids. CDR1 and CDR2 from the germline V gene are LNHNV and YYDKDF (reference sequence). This CDR3 is CATRKDRGPTYGYTF.

By frequency, this clonotype is medium-sized. V usage is TRBV6-5 and J usage is TRBJ2-2; TCRdb's assignment of TRBD1 cannot be checked, as there is no DNA. Germline V lookup: CDR1 MNHEY, CDR2 SVGAGI. This CDR3 has 15 amino acids. Here the CDR3 reads CASSWDHLGTGELFF.

This clonotype ranks as medium-sized (0.01 to 0.1%) in terms of frequency. The chain links TRBV27 to TRBJ2-4; TCRdb's assignment of TRBD2 cannot be checked, as there is no DNA. CDR3 length: 15 amino acids. The V gene's germline CDR1 is MNHEY and CDR2 SMNVEV (reference sequence). CDR3 region: CASSTVAGTSGIQYF.

The chain couples TRBV5-6 to TRBJ2-1; the TCRdb D gene call, TRBD1, has no DNA to confirm it. This CDR3 spans 15 amino acids. The germline V gene encodes CDR1 SGHDT and CDR2 YYEEEE. CDR3 loop: CASSSGTNSYNEQFF.

Measured by frequency, this clonotype is medium-sized. This chain uses TRBV29-1 with TRBJ2-7; without DNA, the TCRdb call of TRBD2 cannot be checked. The CDR3 is made up of 12 amino acids. The germline V gene has CDR1 SQVTM and CDR2 ANQGSEA. The CDR3 loop reads CSVGPDFYEQYF.

In terms of frequency, this clonotype is medium-sized. This chain connects TRBV12-3 or TRBV12-4 to TRBJ2-1; no DNA is available, so the TRBD2 call from TCRdb remains unchecked. The CDR3 extends over 14 amino acids. The CDR3 region is CASSFRAGGVEQFF.

By frequency, this clonotype is medium-sized. The chain couples TRBV30 to TRBJ2-7. Germline CDR1 is GTSNPN and CDR2 is SVGIG (reference sequence). The CDR3 length is 12 residues. CDR3 region: CACRAETLEQYF.

The gene calls are TRBV13 and TRBJ1-6; TCRdb picks TRBD1, but there is no DNA to check that call. The CDR3 consists of 17 residues. From germline, CDR1 is PRHDT and CDR2 FYEKMQ (reference sequence). CDR3 sequence: CASSFVPINVVSSPLHF.

This clonotype is classed as medium-sized by frequency. This rearrangement joins TRBV29-1 to TRBJ1-2; TCRdb's D gene call, TRBD1, goes unchecked for lack of DNA. This CDR3 contains 12 residues. In germline, CDR1 is SQVTM, CDR2 ANQGSEA. The CDR3: CSARDSGEGYTF. Drawing the rest from reference TRBV29-1 and TRBJ1-2, the complete variable domain is SAVISQKPSRDICQRGTSLTIQCQVDSQVTMMFWYRQQPGQSLTLIATANQGSEATYESGFVIDKFPISRPNLTFSTLTVSNMSPEDSSIYLCSARDSGEGYTFGSGTRLTVV.

V is TRBV5-1 and J is TRBJ2-7. The CDR3 spans 15 residues. Germline-derived CDR1 and CDR2 are SGHRS and YFSETQ. The CDR3 sequence: CASSSGDLSSYEQYF.

This clonotype is classed as medium-sized by frequency. The chain couples TRBV12-3 or TRBV12-4 to TRBJ2-5. This CDR3 is built from 15 residues. The CDR3 sequence: CASSLSLGRQETQYF.

This clonotype is called medium-sized based on its frequency. The chain employs TRBV6-4 and TRBJ2-3; TCRdb's assignment of TRBD2 cannot be checked, as there is no DNA. The CDR3 has 15 residues. CDR1 and CDR2 from the germline V gene are MRHNA and SNTAGT. This CDR3 is CASSDSGGATDTQYF.